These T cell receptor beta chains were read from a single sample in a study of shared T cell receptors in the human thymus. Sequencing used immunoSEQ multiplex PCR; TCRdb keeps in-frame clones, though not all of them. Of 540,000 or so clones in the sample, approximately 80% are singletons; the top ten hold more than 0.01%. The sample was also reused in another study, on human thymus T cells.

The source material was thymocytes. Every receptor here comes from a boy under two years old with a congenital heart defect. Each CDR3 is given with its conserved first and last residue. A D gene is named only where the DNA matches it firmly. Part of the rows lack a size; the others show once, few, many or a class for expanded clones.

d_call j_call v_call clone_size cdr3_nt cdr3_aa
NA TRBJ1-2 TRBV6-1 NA TGTGCCAGCAGTGAAGAGGGTTACGGGGACACCCGCTATGGCTACACCTTC CASSEEGYGDTRYGYTF
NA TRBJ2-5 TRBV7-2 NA TGTGCCAGCAGCCGACAACCCACGGGGAGGGAGACCCAGTACTTC CASSRQPTGRETQYF
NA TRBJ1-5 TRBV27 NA TGTGCCAGCGCCTTCAAGCCCCCAGGGTCCAGCAATCAGCCCCAGCATTTT CASAFKPPGSSNQPQHF
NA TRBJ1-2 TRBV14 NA TGTGCCAGCACCGAGGGAAATGACGGCTATGGCTACACCTTC CASTEGNDGYGYTF
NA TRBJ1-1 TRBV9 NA TGTGCCAGCAGCGAGGGGCCCTACACTGAAGCTTTCTTT CASSEGPYTEAFF
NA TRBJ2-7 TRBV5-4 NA TGTGCCAGCAGCTTGGCCGCCGGGATCGAGCAGTACTTC CASSLAAGIEQYF
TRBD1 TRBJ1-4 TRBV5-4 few TGTGCCAGCAGCTTGAAGGCACCAACAGGGGGCGGTGGCGAAAAACTGTTTTTT CASSLKAPTGGGGEKLFF
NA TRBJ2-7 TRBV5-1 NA TGCGCCAGCAGCTTGGATCAATGGACACACTATGGATCCTACGAGCAGTACTTC CASSLDQWTHYGSYEQYF
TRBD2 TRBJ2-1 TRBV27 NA TGTGCCAGCAGTTTAGGACTAGCCGCTGAGCAGTTCTTC CASSLGLAAEQFF
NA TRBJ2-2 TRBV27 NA TGTGCCAGCAACCCGAAGGGGAAAACCGGGGAGCTGTTTTTT CASNPKGKTGELFF
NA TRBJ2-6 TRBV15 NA TGTGCCACCAGGATCTGGGCAGAGGCCAACGTCCTGACTTTC CATRIWAEANVLTF
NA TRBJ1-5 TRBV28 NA TGTGCCAGCAGAAATGGGGGGGGAGGGCAGCCCCAGCATTTT CASRNGGGGQPQHF
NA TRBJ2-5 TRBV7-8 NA TGTGCCAGCAGCCCCGTCCTTAGTGCCCCCCAAGAGACCCAGTACTTC CASSPVLSAPQETQYF
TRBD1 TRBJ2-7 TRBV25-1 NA TGTGCCAGCAGTGAAAGGCCGCCGGACAGGGGTTACTTC CASSERPPDRGYF
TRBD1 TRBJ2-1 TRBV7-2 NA TGTGCCAGCAGCTTAGCGAGGGACAGGCCCAAGGGGTACAATGAGCAGTTCTTC CASSLARDRPKGYNEQFF
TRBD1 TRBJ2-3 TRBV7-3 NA TGTGCCAGCAGCTTATTTTCAGGGGGTACGCAGTATTTT CASSLFSGGTQYF
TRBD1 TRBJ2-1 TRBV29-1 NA TGCAGCGTTGAGAAGACAGGGGGCAATGAGCAGTTCTTC CSVEKTGGNEQFF
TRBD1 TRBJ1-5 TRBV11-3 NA TGTGCCAGCAGCCGTAATTTCAGGGGGCCATCGAATCAGCCCCAGCATTTT CASSRNFRGPSNQPQHF
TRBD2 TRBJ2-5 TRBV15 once TGTGCCACCAGTAGAAGAGGGCGACTAGCGGGTCAAGAGACCCAGTACTTC CATSRRGRLAGQETQYF
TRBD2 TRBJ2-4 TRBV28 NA TGTGCCAGCAGCCCCCCGCTAGCGGGATCTTACCTTGCCAAAAACATTCAGTACTTC CASSPPLAGSYLAKNIQYF
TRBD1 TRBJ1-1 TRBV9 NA TGTGCCAGCAGCGTAGACAGGGGGAACACTGAAGCTTTCTTT CASSVDRGNTEAFF
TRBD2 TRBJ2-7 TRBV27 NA TGTGCCAGCCGACTAGCGGGAGGCTACGAGCAGTACTTC CASRLAGGYEQYF
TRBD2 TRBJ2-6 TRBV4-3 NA TGCGCCAGCAGCCAAGGGTTTAGCGGGAGGGACTACTCTGGGGCCAACGTCCTGACTTTC CASSQGFSGRDYSGANVLTF
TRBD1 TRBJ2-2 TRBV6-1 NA TGTGCCAGCAGTGACCGGGACAGGGGTTCCCCCGGGGAGCTGTTTTTT CASSDRDRGSPGELFF
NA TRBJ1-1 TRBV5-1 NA TGCGCCAGCAGCAGAGCGAATTTGAACACTGAAGCTTTCTTT CASSRANLNTEAFF
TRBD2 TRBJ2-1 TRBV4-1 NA TGCGCCAGCAGCCTGGTAGCGGGAGGCTGGAGCTCCTACAATGAGCAGTTCTTC CASSLVAGGWSSYNEQFF
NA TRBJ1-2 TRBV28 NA TGTGCCAGCAGAACCGCGCGGGGGGCCATACTCTATGGCTACACCTTC CASRTARGAILYGYTF